This T cell receptor beta chain was retrieved from a study of T cells in Graves' hyperthyroidism and ophthalmopathy. As for the study in general: Peripheral blood was obtained at initial diagnosis, preceding any treatment.

In germline, CDR1 is SGHDT, CDR2 YYEEEE. Trimming removed 0 bases at V and 5 bases at J, with 11 bases between. The length of the CDR3 is 14 residues. Uncontrolled infection, other autoimmune disease, pregnancy or lactation led to exclusion. More than 8 ml fresh peripheral blood yielded the PBMCs. There were TCR beta CDR3 regions amplified from RNA transcripts. During a first-round RT-PCR of the TCR CDR3, the HTBI primer set was used. TCRdb used MiXCR to reprocess the multiplex PCR reads, holding one entry per CDR3 protein. The table shows around 300,000 distinct CDR3 sequences, with 20% to 25% occurring only once. In this sample, this clonotype turned up a few times.

The chain combines TRBV5-6 with TRBJ2-5; D tentatively fits TRBD1 or TRBD2 (5 bases each). The specimen sequenced was blood. The origin of this receptor is a man aged 25-45 years with Graves' ophthalmopathy. Here the CDR3 reads CASSLVGVRETQYF. The CDR3 DNA is TGTGCCAGCAGCTTGGTGGGGGTCCGGGAGACCCAGTACTTC.